The sequence of this TCR beta chain was determined in a study of shared clonotypes between healthy human individuals. Across the whole study: Serving as donors were a couple of women and three men, whose ages spanned 18 to 49. CD4 naive and memory got three plates each, CD8 naive two, CD8 memory one.

This clone was seen only once. Donors were Caucasian adults residing in Nashville, Tennessee, USA. TCRdb keeps only in-frame clones here, not all; method: immunoSEQ multiplex PCR. The sample yields some 1 million clones, about 75% seen once. The length of the CDR3 is 13 residues. Germline CDR1 MNHEY, CDR2 SVGAGI. J lost 7 bases, V lost 11 bases, and 10 bases had no gene match. The gene calls are TRBV6-5 and TRBJ1-5; 8 positions match TRBD1. Sequencing was carried out using memory CD4+ T cells sorted from blood. Subset described: CD45RA-negative fraction. The sequence came from a man aged 18-30 years in good health. CDR3 nucleotides: TGTGCCGCCGGACAGGGAGGCGAACAGCCCCAGCATTTT. It translates to CAAGQGGEQPQHF.